The following is a T cell receptor (beta chain) sequence with its context. These data are taken from a study of blood T cell repertoires in COVID-19. This table comes from immunoSEQ multiplex PCR, and its TCRdb copy is limited to in-frame clones, with some not included. The sample shows roughly 260,000 clones, roughly nine tenths of them seen only once. This CDR3 is built from 17 residues. Germline assignment: CDR1 MNHEY and CDR2 SMNVEV (reference sequence). V was pared by 6 bases and J by 4 bases, with 11 bases of the junction left unmatched. This chain joins TRBV27 and TRBJ2-3; 12 bases fit TRBD2. Sequencing used peripheral blood. This receptor was obtained from a woman aged 45 to 65 who had recovered from COVID-19. CDR3 sequence (DNA): TGTGCCAGCAGCCTTCGGACTAGCGGGACCTCACCAGATACGCAGTATTTT. Translated, it gives CASSLRTSGTSPDTQYF.